This TCR beta chain emerged from a study of T cells in Graves' hyperthyroidism and ophthalmopathy. The TCR beta CDR3 regions underwent amplification using RNA transcripts as the source. Researchers ran a first-round RT-PCR on the TCR CDR3 using the HTBI primer set. TCRdb re-analysed the multiplex PCR reads in MiXCR, keeping a single row per CDR3 protein. The sample holds roughly 840,000 distinct CDR3 sequences, 38% seen once. The study's findings and limits: Researchers found most expanded thyroid clonotypes above 0.001 in blood as well.

Those with hyperthyroidism were 18 to 65 years old, newly diagnosed, and ill for under 2 months. The PBMCs were taken from roughly 10 ml of fresh peripheral blood. This clonotype was seen a few times. Its antigen remains unidentified. Sequencing used blood. The receptor was derived from a man between 18 and 35 years old with Graves' hyperthyroidism.

CDR3 loop: CASSPPRLLNTGELFF. The CDR3 DNA reads as TGTGCCAGCAGCCCCCCCCGACTTCTCAACACCGGGGAGCTGTTTTTT. J is TRBJ2-2 and V is TRBV7-2; D uncertain. The germline gives CDR1 SGHTA, CDR2 FQGNSA. The CDR3 has 16 amino acids. Trimming took 5 bases from V and 2 from J, leaving 15 bases between them.